This TCR beta chain came from a study of blood T cell repertoires in COVID-19. Study overall: Whether acute or convalescent, the COVID-19 samples came from the United States, Italy and Spain. T cells, B-cell-depleted T cells, or PBMCs supplied cDNA or gDNA.

This CDR3 spans 14 amino acids. Trimming took off 5 bases at V and 5 bases at J, with 16 bases between the two ends. Germline V lookup: CDR1 SGHTA, CDR2 FQGNSA. Per the original data handling: The authors estimated nucleated cell counts from reference gene primer amplification. The data were produced by immunoSEQ multiplex PCR, yet TCRdb's version contains in-frame clones alone and is incomplete. V and J calls and clone size are as listed in that table; D and trimming were resolved from the DNA. The sample shows tens of thousands of clones, over 80% of them seen only once. The rearrangement joins TRBV7-2 to TRBJ2-7; D unclear. This TCR came from a man over 45 with active COVID-19. Specimen: peripheral blood. CDR3: CASSAAPVSDEQYF. DNA of the CDR3: TGTGCCAGCAGCGCCGCCCCAGTAAGCGACGAGCAGTACTTC.